Listed below are T cell receptor beta chains from one sample, sequenced in a study of CD8 T cells in ankylosing spondylitis. TCRdb reprocessed the 5' RACE reads with MiXCR, giving one entry per CDR3 protein. The sample contains around 280,000 distinct CDR3 sequences, 20% of which appear only once. Specimen: blood, either unsorted or a sorted T cell fraction (not recorded which). The source is a male donor with ankylosing spondylitis or in good health (not recorded which). Each CDR3 is given with its conserved first and last residue. A D gene is named only where the DNA matches it firmly. Only part of the rows carry a size: once, few, many, or a class if the clone is expanded.

.	TRBV20-1	.	TRBJ1-5	TGCAGTGCTCACGGGACCGGCGGTCAGCCCCAGCATTTT	CSAHGTGGQPQHF
.	TRBV5-1	few	TRBJ2-3	TGCGCCAGCAGGGTGGGGGTCCTCAGCACAGATACGCAGTATTTT	CASRVGVLSTDTQYF
.	TRBV20-1	.	TRBJ2-5	TGCAGTGGAAACCGGGACATTCAAGAGACCCAGTACTTC	CSGNRDIQETQYF
.	TRBV7-9	.	TRBJ2-2	TGTGCCAGCAGCCCGGGACAACCGAACACCGGGGAGCTGTTTTTT	CASSPGQPNTGELFF
TRBD1	TRBV10-1	.	TRBJ2-1	TGCGCCAGCAGTGAGCGACAGGGGAACAATGAGCAGTTCTTC	CASSERQGNNEQFF
.	TRBV3-1	.	TRBJ2-5	TGTGCCAGCAGCCCCTTGCGGCGGCAAGAGACCCAGTACTTC	CASSPLRRQETQYF
TRBD2	TRBV3-1	.	TRBJ2-2	TGTGCCAGCAGCCAAGGTCGCCTAGCGGGATTTAACGGGGAGCTGTTTTTT	CASSQGRLAGFNGELFF
TRBD2	TRBV6-5	few	TRBJ2-1	TGTGCCAGCAGTTACGGACTAGCGGGAGGGCCGAGCTCCTACAATGAGCAGTTCTTC	CASSYGLAGGPSSYNEQFF
TRBD2	TRBV12-3/TRBV12-4	few	TRBJ2-5	TGTGCCAGCAGTCCACGACTAGCGGGTTCCCAAGAGACCCAGTACTTC	CASSPRLAGSQETQYF
.	TRBV24-1	many	TRBJ1-1	TGTGCCACCAGTGATTTCCAGAACACTGAAGCTTTCTTT	CATSDFQNTEAFF
TRBD1	TRBV24-1	many	TRBJ2-3	TGTGCCACCAGTGATTCGACAGGGGCAGATACGCAGTATTTT	CATSDSTGADTQYF
.	TRBV20-1	.	TRBJ1-4	TGCAGTGCTAGCCGCCAGAAAAAACTGTTTTTT	CSASRQKKLFF
TRBD2	TRBV5-1	few	TRBJ2-1	TGCGCCAGCAGCTTGGCATGGGCTAGCGGCAACAATGAGCAGTTCTTC	CASSLAWASGNNEQFF
TRBD1	TRBV20-1	.	TRBJ2-1	TGCAGTGCCTCACAGGGGGACAATGAGCAGTTCTTC	CSASQGDNEQFF
TRBD1	TRBV5-1	many	TRBJ2-1	TGCGCCAGCAGCGGGGGACAGACTTCCTACAATGAGCAGTTCTTC	CASSGGQTSYNEQFF
TRBD2	TRBV12-3/TRBV12-4	.	TRBJ2-3	TGTGCCCGCAGTTTACGTGGACTAGCGGGAGGGAGCACAGATACGCAGTATTTT	CARSLRGLAGGSTDTQYF
.	TRBV5-6	many	TRBJ2-1	TGTGCCAGCAGCCCTCCCTACTGGGGGAAAAGGGGTGAGCAGTTCTTC	CASSPPYWGKRGEQFF
.	TRBV5-6	few	TRBJ1-1	TGTGCCAGCTGGGCGGGGACTGAAGCTTTCTTT	CASWAGTEAFF
.	TRBV20-1	.	TRBJ1-3	TGCAGTGCTAATGCGGCTGGGGAAAACTCTGGAAACACCATATATTTT	CSANAAGENSGNTIYF
TRBD1	TRBV25-1	.	TRBJ2-5	TGTGCCAGCAGTGAACCCGGGACAGGGAAAGAGACCCAGTACTTC	CASSEPGTGKETQYF
.	TRBV5-1	.	TRBJ1-4	TGCGCCAGCAGCCGTGGTACGGGACGGGCTAATGAAAAACTGTTTTTT	CASSRGTGRANEKLFF
.	TRBV20-1	.	TRBJ1-4	TGCAGTGCCCATGGGGGGTGGGAAAAACTGTTTTTT	CSAHGGWEKLFF
.	TRBV20-1	few	TRBJ2-2	TGCAGTGCTAGAGTGATAAACACCGGGGAGCTGTTTTTT	CSARVINTGELFF
TRBD1	TRBV6-2/TRBV6-3	many	TRBJ1-5	TGTGCCAGCAGATCAGGCAGGGGGCTTGGTCAGCCCCAGCATTTT	CASRSGRGLGQPQHF
.	TRBV5-1	many	TRBJ2-1	TGCGCCAGCAGCTTGGATGGGCGTGGGGATGAGCAGTTCTTC	CASSLDGRGDEQFF
TRBD2	TRBV5-1	.	TRBJ2-4	TGCGCCAGCAGCCGAACATACGGACTAGCGGCCCTGTCTGAAAACATTCAGTACTTC	CASSRTYGLAALSENIQYF
.	TRBV6-5	many	TRBJ1-6	TGTGCCAGCAGTTACGCCAATAATTCACCCCTCCACTTT	CASSYANNSPLHF